Each of the 17 T cell receptor beta chains below was sequenced from the same sample in a study of blood T cell repertoires in COVID-19. Profiled with immunoSEQ multiplex PCR; TCRdb holds only in-frame clones, not every one. The repertoire holds 60,000 to 65,000 clones, with roughly three quarters as singletons. The sample consisted of peripheral blood. All receptors come from a woman over 75 with active or convalescent COVID-19.

This clone was seen only once. V usage is TRBV3-1 (or the pseudogene TRBV3-2) and J usage is TRBJ2-1, with 10 nucleotides matching TRBD2. The CDR3 has 15 amino acids. Germline CDR1 LGHDT, CDR2 YNNKEL (reference sequence). V shed 1 base and J 7 bases; nucleotides not matched to a gene: 4. CDR3 DNA: TGTGCCAGCAGCCAAGTTCCTAGCGGGGGAAATGAGCAGTTCTTC. It yields the protein CASSQVPSGGNEQFF.

V is TRBV5-1 and J is TRBJ2-7; D unresolved. Germline CDR1 reads SGHRS; CDR2 reads YFSETQ. V was cut by 4 bases and J by 2 bases, with 13 bases left in between. This CDR3 is built from 14 residues. CDR3 in DNA: TGCGCCAGCAGCCCCACTACCCGGGCCTACGAGCAGTACTTC. Translating it yields CASSPTTRAYEQYF.

The chain couples TRBV2 to TRBJ1-1; D might be TRBD1 (6 bases). V lost 8 bases, J lost 2 bases, and 12 bases lay in between. The CDR3 is made up of 13 amino acids. CDR1 and CDR2 (germline): SNHLY, FYNNEI. CDR3 amino acids: CASRGQINTEAFF. The CDR3 coding sequence is TGTGCCAGCCGCGGACAGATAAACACTGAAGCTTTCTTT.

The rearrangement joins TRBV21-1 to TRBJ1-4. TRBV21-1 is a documented pseudogene. This CDR3 region has 15 residues. CDR3 bases: TGTGCCAGCAGCTTGCACGGAGCAACTAATGAAAAACTGTTTTTT. Protein product: CASSLHGATNEKLFF.

The chain employs TRBV9 and TRBJ2-3; TRBD2 matches 9 bases. The germline CDR1 and CDR2 sequences are SGDLS and YYNGEE. This CDR3 has 14 residues. The ends lost 6 bases at V and 5 bases at J; junction bases unmatched: 7. The chain's CDR3 is CASTRGGTVDTQYF. The CDR3 nucleotides read TGTGCCAGCACGCGGGGGGGCACGGTAGATACGCAGTATTTT. Filled out from reference TRBV9 and TRBJ2-3, the complete variable domain reads DSGVTQTPKHLITATGQRVTLRCSPRSGDLSVYWYQQSLDQGLQFLIQYYNGEERAKGNILERFSAQQFPDLHSELNLSSLELGDSALYFCASTRGGTVDTQYFGPGTRLTVL.

The V and J genes are TRBV3-1 (or the pseudogene TRBV3-2) and TRBJ1-1; D remains unclear. Per the germline V gene, CDR1 is LGHDT and CDR2 is YNNKEL (reference sequence). The V end lost 3 bases, the J end lost 11 bases, and 13 bases lay between the germline ends. This CDR3 region has 12 residues. CDR3: CASSHTGKSAFF. In DNA form, the CDR3 reads TGTGCCAGCAGCCACACCGGTAAATCTGCTTTCTTT.

This chain joins TRBV29-1 and TRBJ2-7, with no clear D. Germline CDR1 is SQVTM and CDR2 is ANQGSEA. The CDR3 is made up of 13 amino acids. Trimming cost V 6 bases and J 3 bases, with 15 bases left between them. The chain's CDR3 is CSVGDATFYEQYF. CDR3 in DNA: TGCAGCGTCGGAGACGCTACCTTCTACGAGCAGTACTTC.

About this clone itself: Here the CDR3 omits its conserved ending phenylalanine or tryptophan, so a read error is the likely source. The limits of the CDR3 on the DNA are not certain, so only TCRdb's listed CDR3 is given. The gene calls are TRBV12-3 or TRBV12-4 and TRBJ1-2; TRBD1 is taken as the D call from the table, unchecked against the DNA. With termini counted, the CDR3 has 12 amino acids. The CDR3: CASSLGQGPVVL.

The sample holds a few counts of this clone. The chain links TRBV5-6 to TRBJ2-3; the D gene is possibly TRBD2 (6 bases). CDR1 and CDR2 (germline): SGHDT, YYEEEE. Trimming removed 0 bases at V and 4 bases at J, with 6 bases between. CDR3 size: 13 residues. CDR3 region: CASSLGGADTQYF. The CDR3 DNA follows: TGTGCCAGCAGCTTGGGGGGGGCAGATACGCAGTATTTT.

The chain links TRBV6-4 to TRBJ1-2, with TRBD1 matching 8 bases. Germline assignment: CDR1 MRHNA and CDR2 SNTAGT. J lost 0 bases, V lost 6 bases, and 6 bases had no gene match. The CDR3 is 15 residues long. This CDR3 is CASSPRQGSNYGYTF. In nucleotides, the CDR3 is TGTGCCAGCAGCCCCAGACAGGGGTCTAACTATGGCTACACCTTC.

This clone was recorded only once. The chain carries TRBV9 and TRBJ1-1; TRBD1 agrees at 10 bases. Germline CDR1 reads SGDLS; CDR2 reads YYNGEE. CDR3 size: 15 residues. After removal of 3 bases from V and 1 base from J, the junction contained 3 bases not matched to a gene. For the CDR3, the DNA is TGTGCCAGCAGCGGGGGACAGGGGCCGAACACTGAAGCTTTCTTT. Translating gives CASSGGQGPNTEAFF.

The chain uses TRBV19 and TRBJ1-1, with 7 bases identical to TRBD1. CDR3 length equals 14 residues. Germline V gives CDR1 LNHDA, CDR2 SQIVND (reference sequence). V trimming: 7 bases; J trimming: 2 bases; junction bases outside the gene matches: 7. The CDR3 here is CASTRDRLNTEAFF. DNA for the CDR3: TGTGCCAGTACCCGGGACAGATTAAACACTGAAGCTTTCTTT.

As DNA, the CDR3 is TGTGCCAGCAGAGGTCAGGGCAGGATAGGACAGAAACTAGCCAAAAACATTCAGTACTTC. This codes for CASRGQGRIGQKLAKNIQYF. The V gene is TRBV2, the J gene TRBJ2-4; the D gene is possibly TRBD1 (6 bases). V was trimmed by 6 bases and J by 0 bases, leaving 27 bases between them. The germline CDR1 and CDR2 sequences are SNHLY and FYNNEI. The CDR3 runs 20 residues.

This chain links TRBV14 with TRBJ2-1, with TRBD2 matching 13 bases. V shed 2 bases, J shed 14 bases, and the junction held 15 bases outside the gene matches. Germline V gene lookup returns CDR1 SGHDN and CDR2 FVKESK. The CDR3 loop spans 17 amino acids. DNA of the CDR3: TGTGCCAGCAGCCAAAGCCCTGGGACTAGCGGGGACCTGAGGGAGTTCTTC. Protein sequence: CASSQSPGTSGDLREFF.

The chain is built from TRBV2 and TRBJ2-7; 12 bases align to TRBD1. Trimming took 7 bases from V and 4 from J; bases not matched to a gene: 8. CDR3 length: 15 residues. Per the germline V gene, CDR1 is SNHLY and CDR2 is FYNNEI. The DNA for the CDR3 is TGTGCCAGCACCGAAGGGGGACAGGGGGCGTACGAGCAGTACTTC. The encoded protein is CASTEGGQGAYEQYF.

This clone has only one observation. The V gene is TRBV7-6, the J gene TRBJ1-1; D call uncertain. Germline CDR1 SGHVS, CDR2 FNYEAQ. The length of the CDR3 is 14 residues. The ends were cut back, 1 base at V and 1 base at J, with 7 bases in the middle. CDR3 amino acids: CASSLVGGNTEAFF. CDR3 coding DNA: TGTGCCAGCAGCTTAGTAGGAGGGAACACTGAAGCTTTCTTT.

This clone has a single count. The chain is built from TRBV18 and TRBJ2-1, with D maybe TRBD1 (6 bases). Germline V lookup: CDR1 KGHSH, CDR2 LQKENI. CDR3 length: 17 residues. Deletions cut 3 bases from V and 8 bases from J, with 23 bases between. The CDR3 here is CASSPPRTVRNMDEQFF. CDR3 nucleotides: TGTGCCAGCTCACCTCCAAGGACAGTCCGTAACATGGATGAGCAGTTCTTC.